This T cell receptor beta chain was observed in a study of vaccination and CD4 T cells after COVID-19. The CDR3 runs 13 residues. The V end was cut by 7 bases, the J end by 0 bases, with 7 bases between. The germline V gene encodes CDR1 LNHDA and CDR2 SQIVND (reference sequence). On this clonotype itself: Its antigen remains unidentified.

Treatment noted: approximately nine-day PBMC culture with coronavirus spike peptide pools or control peptides (ViraFEST assay). Sequenced with the Oncomine TCR Beta short-read assay was DNA taken from cultured CD4+ T cells. TCRdb recomputed calls from the PCR reads with MiXCR, one row per CDR3 protein. The sample has 20,000 to 25,000 distinct CDR3 sequences, 67% seen once; the top ten hold under 20%. Study-wide results and caveats: Relatively few convalescent patients were studied; early post-infection timepoints were not included. Spike mono-reactive status applied to 304 of 307 vaccine-specific clones in convalescent patients.

Source: CD4+ T cells from blood, cultured in vitro, taken after SARS-CoV-2 vaccination. The clonotype originates from a human donor who received a COVID-19 vaccine. The chain uses TRBV19 and TRBJ1-3; unclear D gene. CDR3 coding DNA: TGTGCCAGTACCGAGTTCTCTGGAAACACCATATATTTT. Protein sequence: CASTEFSGNTIYF.